This TCR beta chain is from a study of glioma-infiltrating T cells. Study summary: Samples included WHO grade II oligodendrogliomas or astrocytomas and initial-diagnosis grade IV glioblastomas. Presurgical dexamethasone in glioma patients lasted six or fewer days. Overall study findings and caveats: Tissue-blood divergence was below expectation in non-neoplastic patients, above in gliomas. Signature shared blood CDR3 motifs were enriched in low-divergence and depleted in high-divergence patients.

Amplification of TCR alpha and beta CDR3 regions from RNA used iRepertoire nested multiplex PCR. MiXCR, applied by TCRdb to the multiplex PCR reads, yields one record per CDR3 protein. The sample carries around 390,000 distinct CDR3 sequences, 35% to 45% recorded once. Germline CDR1 and CDR2: MNHNY and SVGAGI (reference sequence). The CDR3 is made up of 14 amino acids. V was trimmed by 2 bases and J by 5 bases, leaving 10 bases between them. Concerning this clonotype: What it recognizes is unknown. This may be a read error: a much more frequent sequence differs by one nucleotide. Because the CDR3 is missing its conserved closing phenylalanine or tryptophan, this is likely a read error.

The sequenced sample was glioma tissue, nonneoplastic brain tissue, or PBMCs (not recorded which). The TCR originated in a human donor with low-grade glioma or glioblastoma, undergoing nonglioma brain surgery, or in good health (not recorded which). V and J are TRBV6-6 and TRBJ1-5; D uncertain. CDR3 residues: CASSYGEIYQPQHS. Here the CDR3 DNA reads TGTGCCAGCAGTTACGGGGAAATATATCAGCCCCAGCATTCT.